This T cell receptor beta chain was found in a study of cytomegalovirus exposure and HLA in healthy donors. The CDR3 totals 15 residues. V was cut by 5 bases and J by 0 bases, with 11 bases left in between. CDR1 PRHDT and CDR2 FYEKMQ come from the germline V gene (reference sequence). PCR involved 60 Vbeta and 13 Jbeta primers. Produced via immunoSEQ multiplex PCR; TCRdb's table is partial and in-frame only. There are more than 150,000 clones in the sample; around 80% occur only once, and around 1.9% lies in the top ten. The chain recombines TRBV13 with TRBJ2-1, with D maybe TRBD1 (6 bases). Source material: PBMCs. The origin of this receptor is a woman aged 25 to 39 in good health and CMV-seronegative. The CDR3 region is CASSPGVSSYNEQFF. The CDR3 DNA reads as TGTGCCAGCAGCCCAGGGGTCAGCTCCTACAATGAGCAGTTCTTC. Supplemented by reference TRBV13 and TRBJ2-1, the full variable domain reads AAGVIQSPRHLIKEKRETATLKCYPIPRHDTVYWYQQGPGQDPQFLISFYEKMQSDKGSIPDRFSAQQFSDYHSELNMSSLELGDSALYFCASSPGVSSYNEQFFGPGTRLTVL.